The text below deals with one T cell receptor (beta chain). Its cognate antigen is unknown. This sample is part of a study of cytomegalovirus exposure and HLA in healthy donors. Points from the study as a whole: A few chains linked to CMV were shown in vitro to be specific for CMV antigens.

Germline V lookup: CDR1 SEHNR, CDR2 FQNEAQ (reference sequence). V lost 4 bases to trimming and J lost 7 bases, with 20 bases between them. The CDR3 contains 17 residues. The PCR used 60 Vbeta and 13 Jbeta primers. Method: immunoSEQ multiplex PCR; TCRdb's copy keeps in-frame clones and lacks some. Among 100,000 or so clones listed, over 80% were seen once. The chain employs TRBV7-9 and TRBJ1-6; D gene unclear. The sequence was collected from a man younger than 35 in good health and CMV-seronegative. Input material: PBMCs. In DNA, the CDR3 is TGTGCCAGCAGCTCCCTTACTTCCACAGTTGTGAATTCACCCCTCCACTTT. It encodes CASSSLTSTVVNSPLHF.